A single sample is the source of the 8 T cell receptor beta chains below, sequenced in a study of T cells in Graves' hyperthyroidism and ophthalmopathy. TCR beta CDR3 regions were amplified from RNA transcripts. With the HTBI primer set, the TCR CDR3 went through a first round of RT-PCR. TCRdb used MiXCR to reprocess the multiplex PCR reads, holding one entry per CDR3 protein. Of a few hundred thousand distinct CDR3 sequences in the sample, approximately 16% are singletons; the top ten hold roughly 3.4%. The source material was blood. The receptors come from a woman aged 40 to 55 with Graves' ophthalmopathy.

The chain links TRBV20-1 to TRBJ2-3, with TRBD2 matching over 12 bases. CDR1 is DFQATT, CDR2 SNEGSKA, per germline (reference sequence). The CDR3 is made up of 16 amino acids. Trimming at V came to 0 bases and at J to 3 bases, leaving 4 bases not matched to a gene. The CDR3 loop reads CSARDLLAGGTDTQYF. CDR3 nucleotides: TGCAGTGCTAGAGATTTACTAGCGGGGGGTACAGATACGCAGTATTTT.

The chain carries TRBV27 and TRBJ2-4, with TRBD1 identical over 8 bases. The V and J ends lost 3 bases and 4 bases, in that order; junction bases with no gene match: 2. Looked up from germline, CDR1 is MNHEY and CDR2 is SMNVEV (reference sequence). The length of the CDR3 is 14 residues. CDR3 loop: CASSLTGEKNIQYF. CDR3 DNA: TGTGCCAGCAGTTTGACAGGGGAAAAAAACATTCAGTACTTC.

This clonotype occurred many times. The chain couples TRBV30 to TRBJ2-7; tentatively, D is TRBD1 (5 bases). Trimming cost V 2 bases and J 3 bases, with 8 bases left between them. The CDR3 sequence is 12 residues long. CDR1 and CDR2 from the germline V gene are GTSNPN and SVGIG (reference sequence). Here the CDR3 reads CAWSPGFYEQYF. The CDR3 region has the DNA TGTGCCTGGAGTCCAGGGTTCTACGAGCAGTACTTC.

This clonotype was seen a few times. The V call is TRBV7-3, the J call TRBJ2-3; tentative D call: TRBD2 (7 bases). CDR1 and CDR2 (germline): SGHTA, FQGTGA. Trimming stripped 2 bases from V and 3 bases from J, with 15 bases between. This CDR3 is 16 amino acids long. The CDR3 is CASSLLGGGATDTQYF. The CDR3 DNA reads TGTGCCAGCAGCTTACTGGGGGGGGGGGCAACAGATACGCAGTATTTT.

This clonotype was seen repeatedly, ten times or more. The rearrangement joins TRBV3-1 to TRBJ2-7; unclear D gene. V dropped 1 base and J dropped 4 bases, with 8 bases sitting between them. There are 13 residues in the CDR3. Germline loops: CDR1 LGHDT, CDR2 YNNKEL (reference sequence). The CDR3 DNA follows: TGTGCCAGCAGCCAAGGAGTTAGGTACGAGCAGTACTTC. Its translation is CASSQGVRYEQYF.

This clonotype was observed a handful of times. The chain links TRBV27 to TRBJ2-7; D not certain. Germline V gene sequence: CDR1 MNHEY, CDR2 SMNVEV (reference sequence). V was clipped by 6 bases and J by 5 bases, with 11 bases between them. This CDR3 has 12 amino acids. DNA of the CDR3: TGTGCCAGCAGCCCCCCCCTCCACGAGCAGTACTTC. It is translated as CASSPPLHEQYF.

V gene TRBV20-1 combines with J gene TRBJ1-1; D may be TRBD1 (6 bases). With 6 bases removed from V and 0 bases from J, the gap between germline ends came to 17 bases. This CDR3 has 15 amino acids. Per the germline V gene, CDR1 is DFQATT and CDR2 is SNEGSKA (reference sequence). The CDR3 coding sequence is TGCAGTGCGGGGGCCCAGCGGGCCTTGAACACTGAAGCTTTCTTT. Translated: CSAGAQRALNTEAFF.

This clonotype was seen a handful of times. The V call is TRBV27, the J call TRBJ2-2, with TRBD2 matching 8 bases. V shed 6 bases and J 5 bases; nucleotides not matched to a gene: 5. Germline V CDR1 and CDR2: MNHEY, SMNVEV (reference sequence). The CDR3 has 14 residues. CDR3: CASSPPGGTGELFF. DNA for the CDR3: TGTGCCAGCAGCCCCCCGGGGGGGACCGGGGAGCTGTTTTTT.